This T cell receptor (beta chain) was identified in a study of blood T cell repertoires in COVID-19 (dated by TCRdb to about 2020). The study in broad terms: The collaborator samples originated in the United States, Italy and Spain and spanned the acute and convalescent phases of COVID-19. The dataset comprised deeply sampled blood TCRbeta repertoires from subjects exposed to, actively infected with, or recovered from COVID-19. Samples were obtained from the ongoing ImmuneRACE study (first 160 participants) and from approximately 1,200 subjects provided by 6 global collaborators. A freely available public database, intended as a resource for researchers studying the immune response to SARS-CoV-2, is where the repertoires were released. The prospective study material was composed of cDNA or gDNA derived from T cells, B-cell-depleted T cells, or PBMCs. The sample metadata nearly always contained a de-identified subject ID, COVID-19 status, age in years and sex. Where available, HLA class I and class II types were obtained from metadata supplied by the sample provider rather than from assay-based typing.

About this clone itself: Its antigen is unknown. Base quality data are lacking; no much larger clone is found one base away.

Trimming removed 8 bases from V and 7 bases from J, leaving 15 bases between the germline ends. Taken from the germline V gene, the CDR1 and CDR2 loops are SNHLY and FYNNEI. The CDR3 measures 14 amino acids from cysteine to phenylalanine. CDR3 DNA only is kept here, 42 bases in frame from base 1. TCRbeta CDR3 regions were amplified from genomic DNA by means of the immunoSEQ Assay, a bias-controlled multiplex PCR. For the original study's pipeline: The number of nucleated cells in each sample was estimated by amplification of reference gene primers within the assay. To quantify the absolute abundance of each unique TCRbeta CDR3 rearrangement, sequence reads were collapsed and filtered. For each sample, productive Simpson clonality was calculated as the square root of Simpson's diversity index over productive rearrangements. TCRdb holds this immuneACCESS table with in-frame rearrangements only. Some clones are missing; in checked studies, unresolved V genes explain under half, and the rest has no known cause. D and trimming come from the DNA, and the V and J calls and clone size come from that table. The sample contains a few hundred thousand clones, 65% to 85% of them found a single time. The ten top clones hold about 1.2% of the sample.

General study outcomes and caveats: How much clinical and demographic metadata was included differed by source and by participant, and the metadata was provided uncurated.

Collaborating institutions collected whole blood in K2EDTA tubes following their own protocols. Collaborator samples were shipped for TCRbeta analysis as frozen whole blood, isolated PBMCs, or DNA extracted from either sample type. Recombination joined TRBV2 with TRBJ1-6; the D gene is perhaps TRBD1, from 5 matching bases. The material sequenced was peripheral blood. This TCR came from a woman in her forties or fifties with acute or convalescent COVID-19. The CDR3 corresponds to CASVGTGGNSPLHF. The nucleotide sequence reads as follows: TGTGCCAGCGTGGGGACGGGGGGGAATTCACCCCTCCACTTT. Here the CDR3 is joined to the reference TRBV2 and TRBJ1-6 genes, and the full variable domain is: EPEVTQTPSHQVTQMGQEVILRCVPISNHLYFYWYRQILGQKVEFLVSFYNNEISEKSEIFDDQFSVERPDGSNFTLKIRSTKLEDSAMYFCASVGTGGNSPLHFGNGTRLTVT.